A single sample gave rise to the 22 T cell receptor beta chains below, sequenced in a study of monozygotic twins with inflammatory bowel disease. With the 5' RACE reads reprocessed, TCRdb shows one record per CDR3 protein and no DNA. The specimen's table records just over 300,000 distinct CDR3 sequences. The sample was blood. These receptors all come from a human donor with ulcerative colitis or Crohn's disease, or a healthy co-twin of an affected twin (not recorded which).

V usage is TRBV3-1 and J usage is TRBJ2-7. Looked up from germline, CDR1 is LGHDT and CDR2 is YNNKEL (reference sequence). The CDR3 is 12 residues long. CDR3 sequence reads: CASSRGIYEQYF.

CDR3 region: CSARGRESRAWQYF. The J gene is TRBJ2-7, the V gene TRBV20-1; checking the TCRdb D call of TRBD1 is not possible without DNA. The CDR3 is 14 amino acids. Germline CDR1 is DFQATT and CDR2 is SNEGSKA (reference sequence).

J is TRBJ2-1 and V is TRBV24-1; TCRdb indicates TRBD2, and absent DNA this call remains unverified. Germline values: CDR1 KGHDR, CDR2 SFDVKD. This CDR3 contains 14 residues. The CDR3 loop reads CATSTLGGLDEQFF.

The chain employs TRBV4-3 and TRBJ1-1; TCRdb gives TRBD1 as the D gene, but with no DNA this cannot be confirmed. This CDR3 has 15 amino acids. Germline loops: CDR1 LGHNA, CDR2 YSLEER. CDR3 loop: CASSLQITGGTEAFF.

V gene TRBV20-1 combines with J gene TRBJ1-3; TCRdb lists TRBD1, though no DNA is available to test this call. This CDR3 is built from 14 residues. The germline gives CDR1 DFQATT, CDR2 SNEGSKA (reference sequence). The CDR3: CSAPTGIFGNTIYF.

This chain links TRBV5-4 with TRBJ1-2; absent DNA, TCRdb's TRBD1 call cannot be checked. The CDR3 runs 14 residues. In germline, CDR1 is SGHNT, CDR2 YYREEE (reference sequence). The CDR3 sequence: CASSWETGTDGYTF.

The rearrangement uses TRBV9 and TRBJ2-2. The CDR3 covers 15 residues. CDR1 is SGDLS, CDR2 YYNGEE, per germline. The CDR3 here is CASSGDIDSPGELFF.

The chain carries TRBV29-1 and TRBJ2-3; TCRdb lists TRBD1, though no DNA is available to test this call. This CDR3 has 12 residues. The germline gives CDR1 SQVTM, CDR2 ANQGSEA. CDR3 amino acids: CSVEVWGDRRTF.

V is TRBV27 and J is TRBJ2-3; TCRdb's D gene call, TRBD1, goes unchecked for lack of DNA. The CDR3 has 16 amino acids. CDR1 is MNHEY and CDR2 is SMNVEV in the germline V gene (reference sequence). The chain's CDR3 is CASSLFPGSSTDTQYF.

CDR3 sequence reads: CASSLSHGTGGEKLFF. The chain combines TRBV7-2 with TRBJ1-4; TCRdb reports TRBD1, a call that lacks DNA to check it against. The length of the CDR3 is 16 residues. Germline CDR1 SGHTA, CDR2 FQGNSA.

This chain uses TRBV18 with TRBJ1-1; the D call of TRBD1 rests on TCRdb alone, since no DNA is present to check it. This CDR3 is 14 amino acids long. Germline V gene lookup returns CDR1 KGHSH and CDR2 LQKENI. The CDR3 is CASSPSGQGYEAFF.

The chain carries TRBV29-1 and TRBJ2-1; no DNA is available, so the TRBD1 call from TCRdb remains unchecked. Per the germline V gene, CDR1 is SQVTM and CDR2 is ANQGSEA. The CDR3 is made up of 14 amino acids. CDR3 region: CSVEDWGKSDEQFF.

V and J are TRBV3-1 and TRBJ2-1; TCRdb gives TRBD1 as the D gene, but with no DNA this cannot be confirmed. CDR1 LGHDT and CDR2 YNNKEL come from the germline V gene (reference sequence). The CDR3 covers 13 residues. CDR3 loop: CASSQVPPGEQFF.

The V call is TRBV27, the J call TRBJ2-6. Germline V gives CDR1 MNHEY, CDR2 SMNVEV (reference sequence). The length of the CDR3 is 15 residues. The chain's CDR3 is CASSLSFSGANVLTF.

The chain recombines TRBV20-1 with TRBJ1-1. Germline CDR1 DFQATT, CDR2 SNEGSKA (reference sequence). The CDR3 covers 12 residues. CDR3 amino acids: CSAIILNNEAFF.

The chain combines TRBV7-2 with TRBJ2-3; there is no DNA to check the TCRdb D call of TRBD1. Germline V lookup: CDR1 SGHTA, CDR2 FQGNSA. The CDR3 runs to 14 residues. CDR3: CASSPGGGLDTQYF.

The gene calls are TRBV4-3 and TRBJ2-1; the D gene TCRdb calls, TRBD1, cannot be checked with no DNA. From germline, CDR1 is LGHNA and CDR2 YSLEER. The CDR3 contains 15 residues. The CDR3 loop is CASSQGPTGPNEQFF.

The chain uses TRBV4-2 and TRBJ2-2; the D gene TCRdb calls, TRBD1, cannot be checked with no DNA. The germline V gene has CDR1 LGHNA and CDR2 YNFKEQ. The CDR3 is 16 residues long. CDR3 sequence reads: CASSQETLTGSGELFF.

The chain joins TRBV29-1 to TRBJ2-1; the D call from TCRdb, TRBD2, cannot be confirmed without DNA. Germline values: CDR1 SQVTM, CDR2 ANQGSEA. The CDR3 loop spans 13 amino acids. This CDR3 reads CSVISGANNEQFF.

The chain combines TRBV27 with TRBJ2-7; the D gene TCRdb calls, TRBD1, cannot be checked with no DNA. The CDR3 has 15 amino acids. CDR1 and CDR2 from the germline V gene are MNHEY and SMNVEV (reference sequence). The CDR3 loop is CASSLITGFKGEQYF.

This chain links TRBV20-1 with TRBJ2-7; absent DNA, TCRdb's TRBD1 call cannot be checked. Germline V lookup: CDR1 DFQATT, CDR2 SNEGSKA (reference sequence). CDR3 length: 17 residues. CDR3 in amino acids: CSASTRGTGRSSGEQYF.

The CDR3 is CASSSKGNYGYTF. The chain joins TRBV6-2 or TRBV6-3 to TRBJ1-2; there is no DNA to check the TCRdb D call of TRBD1. The CDR3 is 13 residues long. Germline CDR1 is MNHEY and CDR2 is SVGEGT.